Here is one T cell receptor beta chain with its context. The J segment lost 0 bases and the V segment lost 10 bases, leaving 8 bases of the junction unmatched. This CDR3 region has 15 residues. Germline CDR1 and CDR2: MNHEY and SMNVEV (reference sequence). Random hexamers were used to reverse transcribe the RNA input (roughly 0.5 to 1 ug). The amplification used immunoSEQ multiplex PCR on TCR beta CDR3; it spanned 54 Vbeta and 13 Jbeta. TCRdb analysed the immunoSEQ multiplex PCR reads with MiXCR anew, one entry per CDR3 protein. This table has approximately 280,000 distinct CDR3 sequences, 70% to 90% appearing once. Sequencing of TCR beta was performed on blood CD8+ T cells and on blood CD4+ T cells. Negative isolation yielded the CD8+ and CD4+ T cells, while FACS enriched the TEMRA cells. The data were taken from a study of CD8 T cells in Susac syndrome.

The sequenced sample was CD8+ T cells from PBMCs. The source is a human donor with multiple sclerosis. The chain carries TRBV27 and TRBJ2-7, with 11 nucleotides matching TRBD1. The CDR3 DNA reads as TGTGCCATATGGACAGGGGGCTCTCACTCCTACGAGCAGTACTTC. Amino acid sequence: CAIWTGGSHSYEQYF.